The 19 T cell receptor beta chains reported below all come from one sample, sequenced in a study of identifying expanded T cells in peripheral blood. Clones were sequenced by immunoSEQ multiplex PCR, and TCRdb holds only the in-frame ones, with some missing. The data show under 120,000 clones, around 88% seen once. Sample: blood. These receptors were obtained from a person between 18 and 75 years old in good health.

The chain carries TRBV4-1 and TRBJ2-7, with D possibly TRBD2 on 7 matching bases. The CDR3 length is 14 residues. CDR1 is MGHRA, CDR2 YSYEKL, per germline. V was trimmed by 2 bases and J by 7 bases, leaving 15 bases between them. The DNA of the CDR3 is TGCGCCAGCAGCCAAACGGGGGGCCCTCCGGAGCAGTACTTC. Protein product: CASSQTGGPPEQYF.

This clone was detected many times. CDR3 sequence: CASSLGSGGPYEQYF. CDR3 DNA: TGTGCCAGCAGCTTAGGTAGCGGGGGCCCCTACGAGCAGTACTTC. The chain employs TRBV7-9 and TRBJ2-7; 9 bases are a match to TRBD2. The V and J ends lost 1 base and 2 bases, in that order; junction bases with no gene match: 3. The CDR3 is 15 amino acids. CDR1 SEHNR and CDR2 FQNEAQ come from the germline V gene (reference sequence).

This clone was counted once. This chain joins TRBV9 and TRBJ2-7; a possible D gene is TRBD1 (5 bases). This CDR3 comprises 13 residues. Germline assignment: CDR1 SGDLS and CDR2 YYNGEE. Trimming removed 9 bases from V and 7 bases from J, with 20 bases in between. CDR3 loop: CATPGAPMGEQYF. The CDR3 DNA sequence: TGTGCCACCCCTGGGGCCCCCATGGGGGAGCAGTACTTC.

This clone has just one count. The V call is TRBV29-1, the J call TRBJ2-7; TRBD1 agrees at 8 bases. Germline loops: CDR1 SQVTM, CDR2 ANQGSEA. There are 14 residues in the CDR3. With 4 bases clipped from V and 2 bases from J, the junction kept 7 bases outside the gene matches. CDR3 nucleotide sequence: TGCAGCGTTGCACCCAACAGGGGGACCTACGAGCAGTACTTC. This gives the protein CSVAPNRGTYEQYF.

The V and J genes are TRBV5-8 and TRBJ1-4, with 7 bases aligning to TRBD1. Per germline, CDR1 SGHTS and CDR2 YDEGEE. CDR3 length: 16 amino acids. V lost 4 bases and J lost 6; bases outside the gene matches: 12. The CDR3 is CASSPLSGRGHEKLFF. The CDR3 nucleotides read TGTGCCAGCAGCCCACTCTCGGGAAGGGGGCATGAAAAACTGTTTTTT.

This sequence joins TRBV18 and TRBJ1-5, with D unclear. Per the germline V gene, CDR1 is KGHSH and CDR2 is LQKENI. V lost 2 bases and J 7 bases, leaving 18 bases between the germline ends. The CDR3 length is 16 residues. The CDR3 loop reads CASSPRGDREGQPQHF. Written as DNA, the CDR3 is TGTGCCAGCTCACCAAGAGGTGATAGGGAAGGACAGCCCCAGCATTTT.

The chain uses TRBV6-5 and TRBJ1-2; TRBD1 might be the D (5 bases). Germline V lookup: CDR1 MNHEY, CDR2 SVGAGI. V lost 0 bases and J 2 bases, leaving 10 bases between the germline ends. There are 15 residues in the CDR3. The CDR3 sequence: CASSYSAGRNYGYTF. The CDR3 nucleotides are TGTGCCAGCAGTTACTCGGCAGGGCGGAACTATGGCTACACCTTC.

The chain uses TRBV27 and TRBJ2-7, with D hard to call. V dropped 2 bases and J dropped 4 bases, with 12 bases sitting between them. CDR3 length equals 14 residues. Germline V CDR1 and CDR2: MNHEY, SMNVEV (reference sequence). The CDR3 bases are TGTGCCAGCAGTTTAACACCGACCAATTACGAGCAGTACTTC. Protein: CASSLTPTNYEQYF.

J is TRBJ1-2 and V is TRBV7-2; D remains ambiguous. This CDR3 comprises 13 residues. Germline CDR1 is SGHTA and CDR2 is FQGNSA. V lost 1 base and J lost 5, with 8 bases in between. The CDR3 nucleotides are TGTGCCAGCAGCTTAGGTGGAAAATATGGCTACACCTTC. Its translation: CASSLGGKYGYTF.

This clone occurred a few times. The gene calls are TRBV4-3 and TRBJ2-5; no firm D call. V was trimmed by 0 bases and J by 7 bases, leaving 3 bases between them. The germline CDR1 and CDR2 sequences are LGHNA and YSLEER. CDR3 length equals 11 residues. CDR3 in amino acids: CASSQEGTQYF. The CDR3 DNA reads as TGCGCCAGCAGCCAAGAGGGGACCCAGTACTTC.

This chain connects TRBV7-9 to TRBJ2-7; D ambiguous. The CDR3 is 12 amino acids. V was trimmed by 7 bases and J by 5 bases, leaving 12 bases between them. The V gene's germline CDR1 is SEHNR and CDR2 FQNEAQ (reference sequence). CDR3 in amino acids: CASTKGYHEQYF. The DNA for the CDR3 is TGTGCCAGCACCAAAGGGTACCACGAGCAGTACTTC.

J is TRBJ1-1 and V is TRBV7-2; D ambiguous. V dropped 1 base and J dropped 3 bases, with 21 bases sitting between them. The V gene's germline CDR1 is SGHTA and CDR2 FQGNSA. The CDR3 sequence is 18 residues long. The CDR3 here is CASSLEAGWVPRYTEAFF. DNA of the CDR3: TGTGCCAGCAGCTTAGAAGCAGGTTGGGTTCCGAGGTACACTGAAGCTTTCTTT.

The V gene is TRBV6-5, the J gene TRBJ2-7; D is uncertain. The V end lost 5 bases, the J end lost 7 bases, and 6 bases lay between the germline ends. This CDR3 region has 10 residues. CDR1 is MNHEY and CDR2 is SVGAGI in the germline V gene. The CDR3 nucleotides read TGTGCCAGCAGTCGACCGGAGCAGTACTTC. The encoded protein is CASSRPEQYF.

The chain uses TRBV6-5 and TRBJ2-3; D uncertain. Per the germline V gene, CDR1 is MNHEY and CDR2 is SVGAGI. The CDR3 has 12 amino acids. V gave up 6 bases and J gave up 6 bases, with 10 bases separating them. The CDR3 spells CASRRGGDTQYF. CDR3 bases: TGTGCCAGCAGAAGAGGTGGCGATACGCAGTATTTT.

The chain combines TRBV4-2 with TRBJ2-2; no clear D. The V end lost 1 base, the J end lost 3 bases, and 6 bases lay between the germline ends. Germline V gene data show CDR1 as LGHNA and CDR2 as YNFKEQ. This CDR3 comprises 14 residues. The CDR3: CASSQALDTGELFF. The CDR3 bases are TGTGCCAGCAGCCAAGCCCTAGACACCGGGGAGCTGTTTTTT.

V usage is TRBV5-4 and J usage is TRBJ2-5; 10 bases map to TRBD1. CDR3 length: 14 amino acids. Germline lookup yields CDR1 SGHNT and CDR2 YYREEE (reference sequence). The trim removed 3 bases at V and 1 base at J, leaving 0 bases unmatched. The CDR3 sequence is CASSWTGGQETQYF. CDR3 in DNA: TGTGCCAGCAGCTGGACAGGGGGCCAAGAGACCCAGTACTTC. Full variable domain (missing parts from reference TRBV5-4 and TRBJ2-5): ETGVTQSPTHLIKTRGQQVTLRCSSQSGHNTVSWYQQALGQGPQFIFQYYREEENGRGNFPPRFSGLQFPNYSSELNVNALELDDSALYLCASSWTGGQETQYFGPGTRLLVL.

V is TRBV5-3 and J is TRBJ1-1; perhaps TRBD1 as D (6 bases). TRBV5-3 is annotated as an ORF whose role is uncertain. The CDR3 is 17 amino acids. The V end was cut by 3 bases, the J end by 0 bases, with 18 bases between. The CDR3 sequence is CARSWREGGRMNTEAFF. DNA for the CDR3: TGTGCCAGAAGCTGGCGGGAGGGGGGCCGTATGAACACTGAAGCTTTCTTT.

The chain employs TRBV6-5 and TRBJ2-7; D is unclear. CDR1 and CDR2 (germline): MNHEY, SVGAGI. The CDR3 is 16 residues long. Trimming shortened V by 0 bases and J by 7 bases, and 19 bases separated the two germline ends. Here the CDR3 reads CASSYSPALETTEQYF. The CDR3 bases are TGTGCCAGCAGTTACTCCCCAGCCTTAGAGACGACGGAGCAGTACTTC.

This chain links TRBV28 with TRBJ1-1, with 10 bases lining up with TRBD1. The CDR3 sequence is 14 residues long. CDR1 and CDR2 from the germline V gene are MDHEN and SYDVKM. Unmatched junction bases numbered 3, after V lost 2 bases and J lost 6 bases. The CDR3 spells CASSLPGQGAEAFF. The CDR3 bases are TGTGCCAGCAGTTTACCAGGACAGGGGGCTGAAGCTTTCTTT.